This T cell receptor beta chain emerged from a study of early T cells in non-severe SARS-CoV-2 infection. TCRdb used MiXCR to reprocess the 5' RACE reads, holding one entry per CDR3 protein. The data contain some 52,000 distinct CDR3 sequences, 8% to 8.5% of them singletons. In the case of this clonotype: The antigen is unknown.

Findings and limits, study-wide: VDJdb matching favored anti-spike CD8 responses, missing private and CD4 specificities.

Material for sequencing was whole blood. The sequence was obtained from an adult who was a healthcare worker with PCR-confirmed SARS-CoV-2 infection or an uninfected control (not recorded which).

CDR3 coding DNA: TGCGCCAGCAGCCAAGACTATAGCACAGATACGCAGTATTTT. Protein: CASSQDYSTDTQYF. The chain has TRBV4-1 and TRBJ2-3; D gene unclear. The CDR3 sequence is 14 residues long. Germline V gene lookup returns CDR1 MGHRA and CDR2 YSYEKL. V dropped 0 bases and J dropped 0 bases, with 4 bases sitting between them.